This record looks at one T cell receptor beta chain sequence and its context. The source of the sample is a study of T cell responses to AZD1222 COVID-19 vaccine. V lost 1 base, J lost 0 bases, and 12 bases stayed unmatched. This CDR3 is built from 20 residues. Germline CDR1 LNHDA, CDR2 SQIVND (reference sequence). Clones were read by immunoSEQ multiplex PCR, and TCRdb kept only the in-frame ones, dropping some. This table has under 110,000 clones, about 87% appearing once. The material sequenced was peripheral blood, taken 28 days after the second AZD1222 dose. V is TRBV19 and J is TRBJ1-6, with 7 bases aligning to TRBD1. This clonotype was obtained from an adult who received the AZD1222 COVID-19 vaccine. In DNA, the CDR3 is TGTGCCAGTAGTATAGCCCTTGTACTACAGGGGAGCTCCTATAATTCACCCCTCCACTTT. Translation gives CASSIALVLQGSSYNSPLHF.